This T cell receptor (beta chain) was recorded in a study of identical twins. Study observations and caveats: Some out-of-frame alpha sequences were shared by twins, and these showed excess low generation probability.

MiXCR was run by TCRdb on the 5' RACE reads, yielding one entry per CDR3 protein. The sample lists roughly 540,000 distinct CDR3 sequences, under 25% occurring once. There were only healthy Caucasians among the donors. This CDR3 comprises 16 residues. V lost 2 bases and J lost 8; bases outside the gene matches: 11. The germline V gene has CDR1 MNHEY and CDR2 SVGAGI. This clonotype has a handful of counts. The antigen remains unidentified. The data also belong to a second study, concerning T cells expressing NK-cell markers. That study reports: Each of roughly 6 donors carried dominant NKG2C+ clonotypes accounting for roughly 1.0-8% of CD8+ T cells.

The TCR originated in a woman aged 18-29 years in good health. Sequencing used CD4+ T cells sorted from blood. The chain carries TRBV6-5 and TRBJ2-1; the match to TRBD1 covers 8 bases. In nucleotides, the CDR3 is TGTGCCAGCAGTTACGGTAATGGACAGGGATTCTATGAGCAGTTCTTC. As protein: CASSYGNGQGFYEQFF.